Below are 15 T cell receptor beta chains sequenced from a single sample in a study of identical twins. TCRdb processed the 5' RACE reads anew with MiXCR; each CDR3 protein has one entry. The sample has 410,000 or so distinct CDR3 sequences; approximately 17% are singletons. Sequencing input: naive T cells sorted from blood. These receptors all come from a man in his fifties or sixties in good health.

This chain connects TRBV10-3 to TRBJ2-5, with D hard to call. CDR3 size: 14 residues. Trimming removed 0 bases from V and 1 base from J, with 6 bases in between. CDR1 is ENHRY and CDR2 is SYGVKD in the germline V gene. The CDR3 spells CAISESVTQETQYF. The DNA of the CDR3 is TGTGCCATCAGTGAGTCTGTAACCCAAGAGACCCAGTACTTC.

This chain links TRBV12-3 or TRBV12-4 with TRBJ2-3; no definite D call. This CDR3 has 11 residues. Trimming took 5 bases from V and 5 from J, leaving 5 bases between them. The DNA of the CDR3 is TGTGCCAGCAGTAGTCTAGATACGCAGTATTTT. Its protein product is CASSSLDTQYF.

This clonotype showed up just a few times. J is TRBJ1-3 and V is TRBV12-3 or TRBV12-4; D ambiguous. The ends were cut back, 5 bases at V and 3 bases at J, with 11 bases in the middle. The CDR3 sequence is 14 residues long. The CDR3: CASSQDSFGNTIYF. The CDR3 region has the DNA TGTGCCAGCAGTCAGGATTCGTTTGGAAACACCATATATTTT.

This clonotype appeared many times. The chain joins TRBV29-1 to TRBJ1-1; weak D call: TRBD1 (5 bases). Trimming removed 4 bases at V and 4 bases at J, with 13 bases between. The CDR3 is 13 residues long. The germline CDR1 and CDR2 sequences are SQVTM and ANQGSEA. The DNA of the CDR3 is TGCAGCGTTGTCGGCAGGGCGACCACTGAAGCTTTCTTT. Amino acids: CSVVGRATTEAFF.

This clonotype was seen a handful of times. This chain links TRBV29-1 with TRBJ1-1; D is possibly TRBD1 (6 bases). The CDR3 runs 13 residues. The V end was cut by 8 bases, the J end by 4 bases, with 17 bases between. The germline V gene has CDR1 SQVTM and CDR2 ANQGSEA. CDR3 DNA sequence: TGCAGCTGCGGGGGGGGCGGGGGCACTGAAGCTTTCTTT. This gives the protein CSCGGGGGTEAFF.

Remarks on this clonotype: A much larger clone differs from this one at a single base, so this may be a read error. The rearrangement joins TRBV4-2 to TRBJ2-5, with D perhaps given as TRBD1 or TRBD2 (5 bases each). Germline loops: CDR1 LGHNA, CDR2 YNFKEQ. This CDR3 has 12 residues. CDR3 bases: TGTGCCAGCAGCCAAGATTTAGGGACCCAGTCCTTC. Encoded protein: CASSQDLGTQSF.

The rearrangement uses TRBV7-6 and TRBJ2-5; 9 bases line up with TRBD2. Per germline, CDR1 SGHVS and CDR2 FNYEAQ. This CDR3 spans 16 amino acids. V dropped 1 base and J dropped 6; count of bases not matched to a gene: 9. The CDR3 bases are TGTGCCAGCAGCTTAGAGGCTAGCGGGATCTCGAAGACCCAGTACTTC. It specifies CASSLEASGISKTQYF. Filled out from reference TRBV7-6 and TRBJ2-5, the complete variable domain reads GAGVSQSPRYKVTKRGQDVALRCDPISGHVSLYWYRQALGQGPEFLTYFNYEAQQDKSGLPNDRFSAERPEGSISTLTIQRTEQRDSAMYRCASSLEASGISKTQYFGPGTRLLVL.

This clonotype was seen a handful of times. This chain connects TRBV20-1 to TRBJ1-4; D is perhaps TRBD1 (6 bases). Germline V CDR1 and CDR2: DFQATT, SNEGSKA (reference sequence). Trimming pared 4 bases from V and 2 bases from J, leaving 11 bases between. This CDR3 has 14 residues. CDR3 region: CSATRGPTNEKLFF. The CDR3 DNA follows: TGCAGTGCTACCAGGGGACCGACTAATGAAAAACTGTTTTTT.

This clonotype was recorded at least ten times. The chain uses TRBV29-1 and TRBJ2-5; no clear D gene. Trimming took 0 bases from V and 1 from J, leaving 6 bases between them. The CDR3 runs 13 residues. Germline V gene data show CDR1 as SQVTM and CDR2 as ANQGSEA. CDR3 nucleotide sequence: TGCAGCGTTGAAGATACATTCCAAGAGACCCAGTACTTC. Translation: CSVEDTFQETQYF.

The rearrangement uses TRBV6-2 or TRBV6-3 and TRBJ1-1; D perhaps matches TRBD1 (6 bases). The CDR3 is made up of 16 amino acids. V gave up 6 bases and J gave up 0 bases, with 17 bases separating them. Germline values: CDR1 MNHEY, CDR2 SVGEGT. CDR3 DNA sequence: TGTGCCAGCAGCCGCCGGGACACTTACATGAACACTGAAGCTTTCTTT. Its protein is CASSRRDTYMNTEAFF.

Many counts were recorded for this clonotype. The chain is built from TRBV12-3 or TRBV12-4 and TRBJ2-7; 7 bases match TRBD1. The V and J ends lost 6 bases and 7 bases, in that order; junction bases with no gene match: 12. This CDR3 comprises 14 residues. This chain's CDR3 is CASRKRTGVREQYF. DNA of the CDR3: TGTGCCAGCAGGAAAAGGACAGGAGTACGGGAGCAGTACTTC.

This clonotype was seen repeatedly, ten times or more. The chain recombines TRBV6-2 or TRBV6-3 with TRBJ1-3, with 7 bases fitting TRBD1. CDR3 length: 18 amino acids. CDR1 is MNHEY and CDR2 is SVGEGT in the germline V gene. The V segment lost 4 bases and the J segment 4 bases; nucleotides outside the gene matches: 16. The CDR3 reads CASSSYPPDRESGNTIYF. The CDR3, as DNA: TGTGCCAGCAGTTCCTATCCACCCGACAGGGAATCCGGAAACACCATATATTTT.

The chain joins TRBV6-2 or TRBV6-3 to TRBJ1-2; TRBD1 might be the D (5 bases). V was clipped by 2 bases and J by 0 bases, with 13 bases between them. The CDR3 length is 16 residues. Germline values: CDR1 MNHEY, CDR2 SVGEGT. Here the CDR3 reads CASSYGAGTTNYGYTF. The CDR3 coding sequence is TGTGCCAGCAGTTACGGGGCAGGAACTACTAACTATGGCTACACCTTC.

This clonotype was seen a handful of times. The chain is built from TRBV5-6 and TRBJ2-2, with D tentatively TRBD1 (5 bases). V lost 4 bases, J lost 0 bases, and 13 bases lay in between. Germline assignment: CDR1 SGHDT and CDR2 YYEEEE. CDR3 length: 16 residues. The CDR3 reads CASSPRQRTNTGELFF. In DNA, the CDR3 is TGTGCCAGCAGCCCCAGACAGCGAACGAACACCGGGGAGCTGTTTTTT.

The chain recombines TRBV11-2 with TRBJ2-7; TRBD2 aligns across 8 bases. CDR1 is SGHAT and CDR2 is FQNNGV in the germline V gene. J was trimmed by 3 bases and V by 1 base; bases with no gene match: 5. The CDR3 spans 15 residues. CDR3 protein: CASSLVSGTIYEQYF. DNA of the CDR3: TGTGCCAGCAGCTTAGTTAGCGGGACGATCTACGAGCAGTACTTC.